This T cell receptor beta chain was sequenced during a study of regulatory T cells in long-lasting Graves disease. Overall study findings and caveats: Only a small sample size was used, which may have cut accuracy.

Building the TCR beta libraries relied on iRepertoire HTBI primers, and CDR3 regions underwent Arm-PCR. Using its own MiXCR run on the multiplex PCR reads, TCRdb lists one record per CDR3 protein. The sample yields around 500,000 distinct CDR3 sequences, around an eighth seen once. This clonotype was counted at least ten times. Antigen specificity is unknown. Documented time point: newly diagnosed GD, antithyroid drugs for less than 3 months. From PBMCs, RNA was extracted and then used to make the TCR library. The germline V and J ends were trimmed by 6 bases and 7 bases, with 10 bases remaining between them. The CDR3 totals 12 residues. In germline, CDR1 is MNHNS, CDR2 SASEGT. This sample also belongs to another study, concerning T cells in Graves' hyperthyroidism and ophthalmopathy. According to that study: Hyperthyroidism of Graves' type that showed no ophthalmopathy progression within 18 months was stable. Those with hyperthyroidism were 18 to 65 years old, newly diagnosed, and ill for under 2 months. The blood repertoire included most of the expanded thyroid clonotypes above 0.001.

This TCR derives from a man aged 25 to 40 with Graves disease. The sequencing here drew on peripheral blood mononuclear cells (PBMCs), taken at new diagnosis, from a patient treated with antithyroid drugs. The chain couples TRBV6-1 to TRBJ1-5, with D maybe TRBD1 (5 bases). CDR3 DNA: TGTGCCAGCAGACGCGGGGGACAGCCCCAGCATTTT. Protein product: CASRRGGQPQHF.